These 8 T cell receptor beta chains came from one sample sequenced in a study of blood T cell repertoires in COVID-19 (dated by TCRdb to 2020 to 2022). The method was the immunoSEQ multiplex PCR assay. TCRdb's version of the immuneACCESS table is confined to in-frame rearrangements and falls short of the full clone set. An unresolved V gene accounts for under half of the shortfall where checked; the remainder is of unknown origin. Here the sample has 170,000 or so clones; over 80% occur a single time. 6% to 8.5% of the sample comes from the top ten. The sequenced sample consisted of peripheral blood. These TCRs come from an older woman with COVID-19, enrolled during active disease.

This clone has just one count. This CDR3 is CATFYRVNSPLHF. Written as DNA, the CDR3 is TGTGCCACCTTTTACAGGGTGAATTCACCCCTCCACTTT. The chain links TRBV24-1 to TRBJ1-6, with D perhaps matching TRBD1 (6 bases). Germline V CDR1 and CDR2: KGHDR, SFDVKD. CDR3 length: 13 residues. V lost 9 bases and J lost 7, with 12 bases in between.

The genes are TRBV4-1 and TRBJ1-2, with TRBD1 matching 7 bases. V gave up 4 bases and J gave up 4 bases; unmatched junction bases: 15. The germline gives CDR1 MGHRA, CDR2 YSYEKL. CDR3 size: 17 residues. As DNA, the CDR3 is TGCGCCAGCAGCCCGCTCATTCAAACAGGGGCGACCTATGGCTACACCTTC. It is translated as CASSPLIQTGATYGYTF.

The chain combines TRBV7-2 with TRBJ1-2; D uncertain. Trimming removed 5 bases from V and 6 bases from J, with 16 bases in between. In germline, CDR1 is SGHTA, CDR2 FQGNSA. This CDR3 has 14 amino acids. CDR3 sequence (DNA): TGTGCCAGCAGCCCCTCGGGTTCCTTGCATGGCTACACCTTC. It translates to CASSPSGSLHGYTF. The full variable domain, completed using reference TRBV7-2 and TRBJ1-2, is GAGVSQSPSNKVTEKGKDVELRCDPISGHTALYWYRQSLGQGLEFLIYFQGNSAPDKSGLPSDRFSAERTGGSVSTLTIQRTQQEDSAVYLCASSPSGSLHGYTFGSGTRLTVV.

The genes are TRBV21-1 and TRBJ1-6. TRBV21-1 is flagged as a pseudogene. The CDR3 runs 15 residues. This CDR3 reads CASSKVSGVESPLHF. The CDR3 bases are TGTGCCAGCAGCAAAGTTTCGGGTGTAGAGTCACCCCTCCACTTT.

The rearrangement links TRBV2 to TRBJ2-2, with 7 bases identical to TRBD1. Germline V gene sequence: CDR1 SNHLY, CDR2 FYNNEI. This CDR3 spans 13 amino acids. V lost 6 bases to trimming and J lost 6 bases; unmatched junction nucleotides: 4. The CDR3 DNA sequence: TGTGCCAGCAGAGCCCAGGGGGCCGGGGAGCTGTTTTTT. It is translated as CASRAQGAGELFF.

The chain is built from TRBV30 and TRBJ2-3; TRBD2 might be the D (6 bases). The CDR3 spans 13 residues. Germline CDR1 is GTSNPN and CDR2 is SVGIG (reference sequence). Trimming pared 4 bases from V and 4 bases from J, leaving 12 bases between. For the CDR3, the DNA is TGTGCCTGGATCATAGGGGAGGCAGATACGCAGTATTTT. Translated, it gives CAWIIGEADTQYF.

V and J are TRBV5-4 and TRBJ1-3, with D perhaps TRBD1 (6 bases). Trimming left V 3 bases short and J 0 bases short, with 10 bases between. The CDR3 totals 15 residues. CDR1 and CDR2 from the germline V gene are SGHNT and YYREEE (reference sequence). The DNA for the CDR3 is TGTGCCAGCAGCTCTACAGGGAGCTCTGGAAACACCATATATTTT. Protein: CASSSTGSSGNTIYF.

In its sample, this clone was seen once. V is TRBV5-1 and J is TRBJ1-2; D possibly corresponds to TRBD1 (6 bases). CDR3 length: 17 residues. Germline V gives CDR1 SGHRS, CDR2 YFSETQ. The V gene lost 7 bases and the J gene lost 2 bases, with 24 bases spanning the gap. The chain's CDR3 is CASHLGGLYINNYGYTF. The CDR3 DNA is TGCGCCAGCCACCTAGGGGGACTATATATTAACAACTATGGCTACACCTTC.